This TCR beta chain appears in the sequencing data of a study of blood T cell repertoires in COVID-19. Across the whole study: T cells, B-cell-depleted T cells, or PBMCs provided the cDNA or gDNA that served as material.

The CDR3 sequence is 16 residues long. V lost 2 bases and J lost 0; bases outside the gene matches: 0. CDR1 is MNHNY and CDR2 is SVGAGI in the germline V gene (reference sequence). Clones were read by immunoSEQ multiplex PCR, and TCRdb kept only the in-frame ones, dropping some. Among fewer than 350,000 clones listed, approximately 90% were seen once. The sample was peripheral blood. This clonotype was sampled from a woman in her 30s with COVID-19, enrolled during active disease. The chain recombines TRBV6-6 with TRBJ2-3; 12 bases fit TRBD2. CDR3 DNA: TGTGCCAGCAGTTACGGGACTAGCGGGAGCACAGATACGCAGTATTTT. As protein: CASSYGTSGSTDTQYF.